The 27 T cell receptor beta chains reported below all come from one sample, sequenced in a study of CD8 T cells in ankylosing spondylitis. Study findings and constraints: A motif in TCR beta, a set of fewer than ten highly homologous variants, appeared characteristic of ankylosing spondylitis blood.

MiXCR, applied by TCRdb to the 5' RACE reads, yields one record per CDR3 protein. The sample contains around 540,000 distinct CDR3 sequences, roughly 13% of which appear only once. For these receptors, no antigen is known. Sequencing was carried out using blood, either unsorted or a sorted T cell fraction (not recorded which). All receptors derive from a male donor with ankylosing spondylitis.

The V call is TRBV29-1, the J call TRBJ1-4, with D perhaps TRBD1 (5 bases). Trimming pared 4 bases from V and 5 bases from J, leaving 14 bases between. Germline V gene sequence: CDR1 SQVTM, CDR2 ANQGSEA. This CDR3 contains 14 residues. CDR3 sequence reads: CSVAPDGGNEKLFF. The DNA for the CDR3 is TGCAGCGTTGCTCCCGACGGGGGGAATGAAAAACTGTTTTTT.

V and J are TRBV2 and TRBJ2-1; 8 bases are shared with TRBD1. The CDR3 extends over 15 amino acids. V shed 9 bases and J 0 bases; nucleotides not matched to a gene: 7. The germline gives CDR1 SNHLY, CDR2 FYNNEI. CDR3 region: CARMDGTGSYNEQFF. The CDR3 nucleotides are TGTGCCAGAATGGACGGGACAGGCTCCTACAATGAGCAGTTCTTC. Together with reference TRBV2 and TRBJ2-1, the CDR3 gives the full variable domain: EPEVTQTPSHQVTQMGQEVILRCVPISNHLYFYWYRQILGQKVEFLVSFYNNEISEKSEIFDDQFSVERPDGSNFTLKIRSTKLEDSAMYFCARMDGTGSYNEQFFGPGTRLTVL.

V gene TRBV15 combines with J gene TRBJ2-5, with D possibly matching TRBD2 (5 bases). The CDR3 totals 15 residues. V dropped 1 base and J dropped 5 bases, with 14 bases sitting between them. Germline CDR1 LNHNV, CDR2 YYDKDF (reference sequence). The CDR3 coding sequence is TGTGCCACCAGCAGAGGAGGAGGACCACAGGAGACCCAGTACTTC. Translated, it gives CATSRGGGPQETQYF. The entire variable domain, with the rest obtained from reference TRBV15 and TRBJ2-5, is as follows: DAMVIQNPRYQVTQFGKPVTLSCSQTLNHNVMYWYQQKSSQAPKLLFHYYDKDFNNEADTPDNFQSRRPNTSFCFLDIRSPGLGDTAMYLCATSRGGGPQETQYFGPGTRLLVL.

The rearrangement uses TRBV5-4 and TRBJ2-1; no clear D gene. The CDR3 consists of 16 residues. Germline V CDR1 and CDR2: SGHNT, YYREEE (reference sequence). The V gene lost 0 bases and the J gene lost 5 bases, with 15 bases spanning the gap. CDR3 bases: TGTGCCAGCAGCTTGGTAGCTTCTTTTACCGACAATGAGCAGTTCTTC. Amino acid sequence: CASSLVASFTDNEQFF.

The chain employs TRBV27 and TRBJ2-1, with a possible D match to TRBD2 (5 bases). The V and J ends lost 6 bases and 4 bases respectively, with 16 bases between them. Germline V gene sequence: CDR1 MNHEY, CDR2 SMNVEV (reference sequence). The CDR3 sequence is 15 residues long. CDR3 sequence (DNA): TGTGCCAGCAGACGACGAGGACTGGAGTACAATGAGCAGTTCTTC. It is translated as CASRRRGLEYNEQFF.

The rearrangement joins TRBV6-1 to TRBJ1-2; TRBD1 matches at 9 bases. In germline, CDR1 is MNHNS, CDR2 SASEGT. This CDR3 has 14 amino acids. With V trimmed by 6 bases and J by 6 bases, 8 bases remained unmatched. CDR3 residues: CASSKQGANDGYTF. CDR3 DNA sequence: TGTGCCAGCAGCAAACAGGGGGCAAATGATGGCTACACCTTC.

This clonotype was detected a few times. The chain joins TRBV9 to TRBJ2-5, with TRBD2 matching over 8 bases. The CDR3 is 14 residues long. The ends lost 4 bases at V and 3 bases at J; junction bases unmatched: 5. The V gene's germline CDR1 is SGDLS and CDR2 YYNGEE. CDR3 region: CASSSVAGKETQYF. DNA for the CDR3: TGTGCCAGCAGCTCGGTAGCGGGAAAAGAGACCCAGTACTTC.

The CDR3 DNA sequence: TGTGCCACCAGTGATTTTGGGACAGGGGTACAAAAAGAGCAGTTCTTC. It codes for CATSDFGTGVQKEQFF. The rearrangement links TRBV24-1 to TRBJ2-1; TRBD1 matches at 10 bases. The trim removed 1 base at V and 10 bases at J, leaving 9 bases unmatched. Germline V lookup: CDR1 KGHDR, CDR2 SFDVKD. The CDR3 loop spans 16 amino acids.

The rearrangement joins TRBV12-3 or TRBV12-4 to TRBJ2-5, with 7 bases lining up with TRBD1. This CDR3 region has 14 residues. Trimming took 4 bases from V and 4 from J; bases not matched to a gene: 6. CDR3 protein: CASSSQGIRETQYF. For the CDR3, the DNA is TGTGCCAGCAGTTCACAGGGGATCCGAGAGACCCAGTACTTC.

The rearrangement joins TRBV20-1 to TRBJ1-2; TRBD1 is a possible D gene (6 bases). This CDR3 comprises 14 residues. Germline assignment: CDR1 DFQATT and CDR2 SNEGSKA (reference sequence). The V and J ends lost 5 bases and 5 bases respectively, with 18 bases between them. CDR3 bases: TGCAGTGCTCCGTCCCCGACAGGAGGATATGGCTACACCTTC. The encoded protein is CSAPSPTGGYGYTF.

This clonotype was recorded at least ten times. The rearrangement links TRBV5-1 to TRBJ2-7; 7 bases fit TRBD2. There are 13 residues in the CDR3. Germline V lookup: CDR1 SGHRS, CDR2 YFSETQ. The trim removed 5 bases at V and 0 bases at J, leaving 2 bases unmatched. The DNA of the CDR3 is TGCGCCAGCAGTGGCGGGAGCTCCTACGAGCAGTACTTC. Translating it yields CASSGGSSYEQYF.

This clonotype was counted a few times. This chain joins TRBV6-1 and TRBJ2-5; D uncertain. This CDR3 has 14 amino acids. The V gene lost 0 bases and the J gene lost 4 bases, with 9 bases spanning the gap. Germline V gene sequence: CDR1 MNHNS, CDR2 SASEGT. The CDR3 region has the DNA TGTGCCAGCAGTGAAGCGGGTAGTGGAGAGACCCAGTACTTC. It yields the protein CASSEAGSGETQYF.

This clonotype was counted between two and nine times. The chain combines TRBV29-1 with TRBJ1-2, with 7 bases identical to TRBD1. Losses at the gene ends were 1 base for V and 11 bases for J; bases not matched to a gene: 4. Germline values: CDR1 SQVTM, CDR2 ANQGSEA. The CDR3 spans 11 residues. The CDR3 spells CSVEGTGRYTF. The CDR3 DNA sequence: TGCAGCGTTGAAGGGACAGGCCGATACACCTTC.

The chain uses TRBV13 and TRBJ2-7; D perhaps matches TRBD1 (5 bases). The germline V gene has CDR1 PRHDT and CDR2 FYEKMQ (reference sequence). Trimming took 5 bases from V and 1 from J, leaving 12 bases between them. The CDR3 spans 14 residues. The CDR3 DNA is TGTGCCAGCAGCCCCCCCAGGGTTTCCTACGAGCAGTACTTC. This gives the protein CASSPPRVSYEQYF. Looking up the rest from reference TRBV13 and TRBJ2-7 gives the full variable domain: AAGVIQSPRHLIKEKRETATLKCYPIPRHDTVYWYQQGPGQDPQFLISFYEKMQSDKGSIPDRFSAQQFSDYHSELNMSSLELGDSALYFCASSPPRVSYEQYFGPGTRLTVT.

This clonotype was seen repeatedly, ten times or more. The chain employs TRBV7-2 and TRBJ1-1; no clear D. V lost 1 base to trimming and J lost 4 bases, with 10 bases between them. The CDR3 spans 14 residues. CDR1 SGHTA and CDR2 FQGNSA come from the germline V gene. CDR3 DNA: TGTGCCAGCAGCTTAGAGGCCGCCGTCACTGAAGCTTTCTTT. Translation gives CASSLEAAVTEAFF.

The chain links TRBV20-1 to TRBJ1-4; D unresolved. Germline V gene lookup returns CDR1 DFQATT and CDR2 SNEGSKA (reference sequence). CDR3 length: 15 residues. V lost 0 bases and J lost 3, with 11 bases in between. CDR3 coding DNA: TGCAGTGCTAGAGATACTAGGGCAGCTAATGAAAAACTGTTTTTT. It yields the protein CSARDTRAANEKLFF.

This chain joins TRBV7-9 and TRBJ2-1, with D unclear. Germline CDR1 and CDR2: SEHNR and FQNEAQ (reference sequence). The CDR3 loop spans 13 amino acids. The V gene lost 5 bases and the J gene lost 5 bases, with 10 bases spanning the gap. Here the CDR3 reads CASSSTENNEQFF. CDR3 sequence (DNA): TGTGCCAGCAGCAGTACTGAGAACAATGAGCAGTTCTTC. Complete variable domain (other parts from reference TRBV7-9 and TRBJ2-1): DTGVSQNPRHKITKRGQNVTFRCDPISEHNRLYWYRQTLGQGPEFLTYFQNEAQLEKSRLLSDRFSAERPKGSFSTLEIQRTEQGDSAMYLCASSSTENNEQFFGPGTRLTVL.

A few counts support this clonotype. The chain is built from TRBV9 and TRBJ2-1, with 15 bases identical to TRBD2. J gave up 9 bases and V 2 bases, and 9 bases lay outside the gene matches. Germline V gene sequence: CDR1 SGDLS, CDR2 YYNGEE. This CDR3 has 17 amino acids. The CDR3 sequence: CASSVAWGLAGGGEQFF. The CDR3 nucleotides read TGTGCCAGCAGCGTGGCCTGGGGACTAGCGGGAGGAGGTGAGCAGTTCTTC.

The J gene is TRBJ1-4, the V gene TRBV5-1; D is undetermined. V was trimmed by 0 bases and J by 0 bases, leaving 9 bases between them. Germline V gene lookup returns CDR1 SGHRS and CDR2 YFSETQ. The CDR3 runs 16 residues. The chain's CDR3 is CASSLDRAATNEKLFF. The CDR3 nucleotides read TGCGCCAGCAGCTTGGACCGGGCTGCAACTAATGAAAAACTGTTTTTT.

As to this clonotype: A much more abundant neighbour one base away suggests this may be a read error. The chain links TRBV12-3 or TRBV12-4 to TRBJ1-1, with D perhaps matching TRBD1 (5 bases). The CDR3 totals 13 residues. V shed 3 bases and J shed 4 bases, with 9 bases lying between them. CDR3 in DNA: TGTGCCAGCAGTTTCCGACAGAGCACTGAAGCTTTCTTT. As protein: CASSFRQSTEAFF.

The gene calls are TRBV3-1 and TRBJ2-2, with D hard to call. Deletions cut 4 bases from V and 5 bases from J, with 14 bases between. This CDR3 has 15 residues. The germline CDR1 and CDR2 sequences are LGHDT and YNNKEL (reference sequence). The chain's CDR3 is CASSPNPSVTGELFF. DNA for the CDR3: TGTGCCAGCAGCCCAAACCCCTCGGTAACCGGGGAGCTGTTTTTT.

This clonotype was detected a few times. CDR3 nucleotide sequence: TGTGCCAGCAGCTCCCCTATGGGGAGCACACGATTTCGACAAGAGACCCAGTACTTC. The encoded protein is CASSSPMGSTRFRQETQYF. The chain combines TRBV11-1 with TRBJ2-5, with D maybe TRBD2 (5 bases). Trimming pared 4 bases from V and 2 bases from J, leaving 26 bases between. The CDR3 extends over 19 amino acids. CDR1 SGHAT and CDR2 FQDESV come from the germline V gene (reference sequence).

This chain connects TRBV5-1 to TRBJ2-3; D is tentatively TRBD1 or TRBD2 (5 bases each). This CDR3 has 16 residues. The ends were cut back, 3 bases at V and 2 bases at J, with 16 bases in the middle. Germline V gene lookup returns CDR1 SGHRS and CDR2 YFSETQ. CDR3 DNA sequence: TGCGCCAGCAGCTATGGGGACCGGGGAGTCACAGATACGCAGTATTTT. This codes for CASSYGDRGVTDTQYF. Full variable domain (rest looked up from reference TRBV5-1 and TRBJ2-3): KAGVTQTPRYLIKTRGQQVTLSCSPISGHRSVSWYQQTPGQGLQFLFEYFSETQRNKGNFPGRFSGRQFSNSRSEMNVSTLELGDSALYLCASSYGDRGVTDTQYFGPGTRLTVL.

J is TRBJ1-5 and V is TRBV20-1; D gene ambiguous. The CDR3 is 13 amino acids. Trimming removed 1 base from V and 2 bases from J, with 6 bases in between. Germline CDR1 and CDR2: DFQATT and SNEGSKA (reference sequence). CDR3 coding DNA: TGCAGTGCTAGAGCTATGGGCAATCAGCCCCAGCATTTT. Its protein product is CSARAMGNQPQHF.

This clonotype was seen at least ten times. The chain recombines TRBV10-2 with TRBJ2-2; possible D gene TRBD1, 6 bases. The V end lost 0 bases, the J end lost 4 bases, and 12 bases lay between the germline ends. The CDR3 length is 16 residues. Germline lookup yields CDR1 WSHSY and CDR2 SAAADI. DNA for the CDR3: TGCGCCAGCAGTGAGTCGTGGGGGCACGGCACCGGGGAGCTGTTTTTT. This sequence encodes CASSESWGHGTGELFF.

The chain has TRBV6-6 and TRBJ2-5; maybe TRBD1 (5 bases). CDR3 length: 13 residues. V was cut by 6 bases and J by 5 bases, with 13 bases left in between. Germline V gene lookup returns CDR1 MNHNY and CDR2 SVGAGI (reference sequence). The CDR3 nucleotides read TGTGCCAGCAGGACAGTAGTGGGCGAGACCCAGTACTTC. It is translated as CASRTVVGETQYF.

This clonotype occurred a few times. V and J are TRBV7-6 and TRBJ2-3; 9 bases match TRBD1. From germline, CDR1 is SGHVS and CDR2 FNYEAQ. V was pared by 1 base and J by 4 bases, with 6 bases of the junction left unmatched. This CDR3 contains 16 residues. The DNA for the CDR3 is TGTGCCAGCAGCTTAGGAAGGGGACAGGGTTCAGATACGCAGTATTTT. Encoded protein: CASSLGRGQGSDTQYF.